The sample holds many counts of the clone carrying this T cell receptor (beta chain). The entry originates in a study of low-dose radiotherapy and immunotherapy resistance in tumors. Study at large: Cohort 2 received 1 Gy per fraction every two weeks, totaling 13 Gy over 26 weeks. Nivolumab was given to patients as a 240 mg flat dose every two weeks, and ipilimumab at 1 mg/kg every six weeks. Both were delivered intravenously.

As to time point: after trial treatment. The treatment denotes: LDRT plus nivolumab, ipilimumab, low-dose cyclophosphamide and aspirin (RACIN trial). V was trimmed by 0 bases and J by 7 bases, leaving 7 bases between them. Germline CDR1 and CDR2: MGHRA and YSYEKL. The CDR3 runs to 14 residues. Priming of first-strand cDNA relied on TRAV- and TRBV-specific primers (covering alpha and beta chains). Both a constant-region primer and a V-primer adapter served to amplify TCRs across roughly 20 PCR cycles. TCRdb fed the reads into MiXCR, producing one record per CDR3 protein. The data hold roughly 56,000 distinct CDR3 sequences, with around a quarter observed a single time.

The sequence was collected from a male donor with prostate cancer. The material was PBMCs, obtained after low-dose radiotherapy plus immunotherapy. The rearrangement joins TRBV4-1 to TRBJ1-6, with unresolved D. CDR3: CASSQEQFNSPLHF. CDR3 DNA: TGCGCCAGCAGCCAAGAACAGTTCAATTCACCCCTCCACTTT.